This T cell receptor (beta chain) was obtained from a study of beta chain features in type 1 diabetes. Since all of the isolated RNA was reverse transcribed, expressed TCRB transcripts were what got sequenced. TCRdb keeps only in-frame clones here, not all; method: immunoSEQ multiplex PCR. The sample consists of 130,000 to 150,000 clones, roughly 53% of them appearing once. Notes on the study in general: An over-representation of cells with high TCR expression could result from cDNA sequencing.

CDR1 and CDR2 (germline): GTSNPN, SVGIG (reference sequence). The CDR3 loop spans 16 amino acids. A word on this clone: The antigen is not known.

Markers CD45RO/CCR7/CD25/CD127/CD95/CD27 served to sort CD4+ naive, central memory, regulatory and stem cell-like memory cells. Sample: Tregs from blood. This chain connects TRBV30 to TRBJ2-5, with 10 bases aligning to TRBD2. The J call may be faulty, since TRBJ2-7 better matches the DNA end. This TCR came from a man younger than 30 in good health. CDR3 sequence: CAWSRGSGRVTYEQYF. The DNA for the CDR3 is TGTGCCTGGAGTAGAGGAAGCGGGAGGGTCACCTACGAGCAGTACTTC.